This TCR beta chain appears in the sequencing data of a study of lymphopenia after photon versus proton radiotherapy. Study-level results: After lymphocyte nadir, photon-treated repertoires showed oligoclonal expansion, especially CD8+ Temra. Relative stability marked proton patients; photon patients lost diversity and naive cells. Better survival with proton therapy was suggested as possible, not demonstrated.

Profiled with immunoSEQ multiplex PCR; TCRdb holds only in-frame clones, not every one. This sample yields 45,000 to 65,000 clones, of which under 95% are seen a single time; roughly 18% belongs to the top ten. Of note for this clone: Its antigen is unknown.

From germline, CDR1 is SGHDT and CDR2 YYEEEE. V lost 1 base to trimming and J lost 0 bases, with 13 bases between them. The length of the CDR3 is 16 residues. This specimen was peripheral blood, taken from a patient treated with photon-based radiotherapy. The chain employs TRBV5-6 and TRBJ1-2; no clear D gene. The origin of this receptor is a woman between 35 and 50 years old with cholangiocarcinoma. CDR3 nucleotide sequence: TGTGCCAGCAGCTTGCAGGTTATCTCTTCTAACTATGGCTACACCTTC. Translation gives CASSLQVISSNYGYTF.